This T cell receptor (beta chain) was sequenced during a study of blood T cell repertoires in COVID-19. Whole-study context: The United States, Italy and Spain provided the acute and convalescent COVID-19 samples. In each case, the material was cDNA or gDNA derived from T cells, B-cell-depleted T cells, or PBMCs.

In germline, CDR1 is LGHNT, CDR2 FRNRAP. This CDR3 is built from 15 residues. After removal of 6 bases from V and 7 bases from J, the junction contained 11 bases not matched to a gene. Authors' data handling: Amplification from reference gene primers served as the basis for estimated nucleated cell counts. Profiled with immunoSEQ multiplex PCR; TCRdb holds only in-frame clones, not every one. That table furnishes V, J and clone size, whereas the DNA furnished D and trimming. This sample has 130,000 or so clones, with roughly 85% found just once. Sequencing was performed on peripheral blood. The rearrangement links TRBV12-5 to TRBJ2-7; 11 bases agree with TRBD2. The TCR was taken from a man aged 40-49 years with acute or convalescent COVID-19. The CDR3 nucleotides read TGTGCTAGTGGCACAGGGACTAGCGGAAACAGGGAGCAGTACTTC. This translates into CASGTGTSGNREQYF.